This TCR beta chain was observed in a study of blood T cell repertoires in COVID-19. This CDR3 spans 15 amino acids. The V and J ends lost 1 base and 7 bases respectively, with 16 bases between them. CDR1 and CDR2 (germline): SGHAT, FQDESV (reference sequence). TCRdb keeps only in-frame clones here, not all; method: immunoSEQ multiplex PCR. In the table there are about 480,000 clones, roughly 88% of which are singletons. The sequenced sample was peripheral blood. This TCR derives from a woman aged 45-59 years with COVID-19, enrolled during active disease. The V call is TRBV11-1, the J call TRBJ1-2; D is ambiguous. CDR3 sequence (DNA): TGTGCCAGCAGCTTAGGGCTCATCGAGGAGTCTGGCTACACCTTC. It codes for CASSLGLIEESGYTF.